A selection of T cell receptor beta chains follows, all from one sample in a study of T cell responses to AZD1222 COVID-19 vaccine. Sequencing was performed with immunoSEQ multiplex PCR; in TCRdb, only in-frame clones are kept and a portion is missing. The sample holds about 100,000 clones, over 90% seen once. Source: peripheral blood, taken on day 0 of AZD1222 vaccination. The receptors derive from an adult in good health. Each CDR3 is given without its conserved first and last residue. Each record gives: CDR3 length, V gene, J gene, CDR3 protein.

cdr3_length: 14
v_call: TRBV28
j_call: TRBJ2-2
cdr3_aa: ASSLSWVRNTGELF

cdr3_length: 15
v_call: TRBV28
j_call: TRBJ2-5
cdr3_aa: ASGPSAGWGGQETQY

cdr3_length: 14
v_call: TRBV10-2
j_call: TRBJ1-5
cdr3_aa: ASSSERIGGDQPQH

cdr3_length: 9
v_call: TRBV6-5
j_call: TRBJ2-7
cdr3_aa: ATARKYEQY

cdr3_length: 12
v_call: TRBV19
j_call: TRBJ1-1
cdr3_aa: ASSIQGTNTEAF

cdr3_length: 14
v_call: TRBV30
j_call: TRBJ2-3
cdr3_aa: AWSTLAGRIADTQY

cdr3_length: 12
v_call: TRBV28
j_call: TRBJ2-1
cdr3_aa: ASSPRDSAIEQF

cdr3_length: 11
v_call: TRBV3-1/TRBV3-2
j_call: TRBJ1-1
cdr3_aa: ASSQRTYSEAF

cdr3_length: 9
v_call: TRBV2
j_call: TRBJ2-1
cdr3_aa: ASSDPAEQF

cdr3_length: 13
v_call: TRBV27
j_call: TRBJ1-5
cdr3_aa: ASSLTGLLNQPQH

cdr3_length: 14
v_call: TRBV7-9
j_call: TRBJ2-2
cdr3_aa: ASSFSGRVNTGELF

cdr3_length: 13
v_call: TRBV2
j_call: TRBJ1-5
cdr3_aa: ASSSDRVVSQPQH

cdr3_length: 14
v_call: TRBV9
j_call: TRBJ1-6
cdr3_aa: ASSDAGANYNSPLH

cdr3_length: 11
v_call: TRBV18
j_call: TRBJ1-2
cdr3_aa: ASSPLANYGYT

cdr3_length: 16
v_call: TRBV4-1
j_call: TRBJ2-1
cdr3_aa: ASSPGTSGRGSYNEQF

cdr3_length: 11
v_call: TRBV2
j_call: TRBJ2-1
cdr3_aa: ASGLAGGNEQF

cdr3_length: 12
v_call: TRBV27
j_call: TRBJ1-1
cdr3_aa: ASSPPGQSRGAF

cdr3_length: 14
v_call: TRBV4-1
j_call: TRBJ2-1
cdr3_aa: ASSQYPSGSFNEQF

cdr3_length: 9
v_call: TRBV2
j_call: TRBJ1-5
cdr3_aa: ASGEGQPQH

cdr3_length: 11
v_call: TRBV2
j_call: TRBJ2-4
cdr3_aa: ASSVIGKNIQY

cdr3_length: 14
v_call: TRBV28
j_call: TRBJ2-7
cdr3_aa: ASRASPGTGTYEQY

cdr3_length: 14
v_call: TRBV2
j_call: TRBJ1-5
cdr3_aa: ASSEGIGTADRAQH

cdr3_length: 13
v_call: TRBV19
j_call: TRBJ1-2
cdr3_aa: ASSIRQALSYGYT

cdr3_length: 13
v_call: TRBV6-2/TRBV6-3
j_call: TRBJ2-6
cdr3_aa: ASSPTDSGANVLT

cdr3_length: 16
v_call: TRBV23-1
j_call: TRBJ2-7
cdr3_aa: ASSQSWSSGRARYEQY

cdr3_length: 13
v_call: TRBV11-2
j_call: TRBJ2-1
cdr3_aa: ASSPSPRPDNEQF

cdr3_length: 14
v_call: TRBV4-1
j_call: TRBJ1-5
cdr3_aa: ASSQGTGTGTQPQH

cdr3_length: 12
v_call: TRBV30
j_call: TRBJ2-3
cdr3_aa: AWTWTVVADTQY

cdr3_length: 11
v_call: TRBV28
j_call: TRBJ1-2
cdr3_aa: ASSLAQNYGYT

cdr3_length: 13
v_call: TRBV4-2
j_call: TRBJ1-1
cdr3_aa: ASSQENGANTEAF

cdr3_length: 14
v_call: TRBV9
j_call: TRBJ2-1
cdr3_aa: ASSPLPPLGYNEQF

cdr3_length: 11
v_call: TRBV6-5
j_call: TRBJ1-1
cdr3_aa: ASTVGQGTEAF

cdr3_length: 13
v_call: TRBV28
j_call: TRBJ1-4
cdr3_aa: ASRPLAATNEKLF

cdr3_length: 11
v_call: TRBV4-1
j_call: TRBJ2-7
cdr3_aa: ASSHGFEGEQY

cdr3_length: 18
v_call: TRBV6-2/TRBV6-3
j_call: TRBJ1-1
cdr3_aa: ASSYSFTGGEFLGGTEAF

cdr3_length: 14
v_call: TRBV7-3
j_call: TRBJ1-1
cdr3_aa: ASSLTSRQAGTEAF

cdr3_length: 9
v_call: TRBV18
j_call: TRBJ2-3
cdr3_aa: ASSSGRTQY

cdr3_length: 13
v_call: TRBV18
j_call: TRBJ1-3
cdr3_aa: ASSPQGAPGNTIY

cdr3_length: 13
v_call: TRBV11-2
j_call: TRBJ2-7
cdr3_aa: ASRIPGQGAYEQY

cdr3_length: 12
v_call: TRBV2
j_call: TRBJ2-1
cdr3_aa: ASRRTGESREQF

cdr3_length: 13
v_call: TRBV5-1
j_call: TRBJ2-7
cdr3_aa: ASSLFRAAGVEQY

cdr3_length: 14
v_call: TRBV1
j_call: TRBJ1-3
cdr3_aa: TSSPSGTGYGNTIY

cdr3_length: 11
v_call: TRBV27
j_call: TRBJ2-1
cdr3_aa: ASSLRAGNWQF

cdr3_length: 13
v_call: TRBV27
j_call: TRBJ2-5
cdr3_aa: ASSDRQGRGETQY

cdr3_length: 12
v_call: TRBV6-2/TRBV6-3
j_call: TRBJ2-3
cdr3_aa: ASSYSIGGDAQY